This T cell receptor beta chain comes out of a study of cytomegalovirus exposure and HLA in healthy donors. General study findings and limits: Using the classifier, cytomegalovirus status was reportedly diagnosed with high specificity and sensitivity.

With 5 bases clipped from V and 4 bases from J, the junction kept 12 bases outside the gene matches. CDR3 length: 17 residues. The V gene's germline CDR1 is SGHNT and CDR2 YYREEE (reference sequence). Generated by immunoSEQ multiplex PCR, the TCRdb table keeps only in-frame clones and is missing some. The sample contains about 130,000 clones, about nine tenths of which appear only once. Donors came from a validation cohort of over a hundred subjects, distinct from the first 666-subject cohort. With regard to this clone: Antigen specificity is unknown.

The receptor's source is a woman under 30 in good health and CMV-seronegative. Sequencing input: PBMCs. This chain joins TRBV5-4 and TRBJ2-2; the match to TRBD2 covers 9 bases. CDR3 nucleotides: TGTGCCAGCAGGTGGCTGGTGGCGGGAGGGGCCACCGGGGAGCTGTTTTTT. The encoded protein is CASRWLVAGGATGELFF. The whole variable domain, filled in from reference TRBV5-4 and TRBJ2-2, reads ETGVTQSPTHLIKTRGQQVTLRCSSQSGHNTVSWYQQALGQGPQFIFQYYREEENGRGNFPPRFSGLQFPNYSSELNVNALELDDSALYLCASRWLVAGGATGELFFGEGSRLTVL.